The T cell receptor beta chain under discussion was sequenced for a study of T cell changes during pregnancy in multiple sclerosis. Clones were sequenced by immunoSEQ multiplex PCR, and TCRdb holds only the in-frame ones, with some missing. Of about 45,000 clones listed, 85% to 90% were seen once; the top ten hold roughly 0.53%. Trimming took 3 bases from V and 8 from J; bases not matched to a gene: 14. CDR3 length: 18 amino acids. The germline V gene has CDR1 SGDLS and CDR2 YYNGEE. This clonotype was obtained from a female donor with multiple sclerosis, enrolled in a pregnancy study. This rearrangement joins TRBV9 to TRBJ2-1; 13 nucleotides line up with TRBD2. The specimen comprised CD4+ T cells from peripheral blood mononuclear cells, sampled in the first trimester of pregnancy. CDR3 DNA: TGTGCCAGCAGCGCTCAAACCGGGACTAGCGGGAAAATAGATGAGCAGTTCTTC. As protein: CASSAQTGTSGKIDEQFF.